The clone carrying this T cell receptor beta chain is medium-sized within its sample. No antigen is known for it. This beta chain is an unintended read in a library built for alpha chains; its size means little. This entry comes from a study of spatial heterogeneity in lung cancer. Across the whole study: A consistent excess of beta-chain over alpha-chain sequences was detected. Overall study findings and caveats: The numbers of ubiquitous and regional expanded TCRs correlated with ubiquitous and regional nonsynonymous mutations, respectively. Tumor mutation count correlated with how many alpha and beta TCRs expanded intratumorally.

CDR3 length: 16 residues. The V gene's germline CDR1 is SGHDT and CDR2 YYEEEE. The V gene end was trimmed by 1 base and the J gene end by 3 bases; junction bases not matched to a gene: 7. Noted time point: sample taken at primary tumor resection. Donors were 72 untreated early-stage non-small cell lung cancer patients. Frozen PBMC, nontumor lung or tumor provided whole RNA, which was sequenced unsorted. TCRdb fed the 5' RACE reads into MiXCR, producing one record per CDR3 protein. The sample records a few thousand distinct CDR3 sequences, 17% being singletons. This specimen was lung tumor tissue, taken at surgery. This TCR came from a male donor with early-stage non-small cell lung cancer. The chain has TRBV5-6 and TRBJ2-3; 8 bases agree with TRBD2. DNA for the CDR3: TGTGCCAGCAGCTTGCGCGGGGGGCAGAGAACAGATACGCAGTATTTT. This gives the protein CASSLRGGQRTDTQYF.